This T cell receptor (beta chain) emerged from a study of shared clonotypes between healthy human individuals. Study-wide findings and caveats: Compared with clonotypes that all four donors shared, non-shared clonotypes had lower generation probabilities.

Some clones are missing from TCRdb's copy, which holds only in-frame ones; the method was immunoSEQ multiplex PCR. The data show roughly 1,800,000 clones, with 85% to 95% seen just once and 1.2% held by the top ten. Naivety among CD8 cells was defined by CD45RO negativity and positive CCR7 selection, thereby excluding terminally differentiated effector memory CD45RA+ cells. With regard to this clone: As yet, its antigen is unknown.

The sample comprised naive CD8+ T cells sorted from blood. This sequence was found in a man between 18 and 29 years old in good health.

CDR3 residues: CASSGNQGLAGAWDTQYF. CDR3 nucleotides: TGTGCCAGCAGCGGCAACCAGGGACTAGCGGGGGCCTGGGATACGCAGTATTTT. This chain joins TRBV9 and TRBJ2-3; 14 bases fit TRBD2. V dropped 3 bases and J dropped 6; count of bases not matched to a gene: 12. This CDR3 comprises 18 residues. Germline V lookup: CDR1 SGDLS, CDR2 YYNGEE.